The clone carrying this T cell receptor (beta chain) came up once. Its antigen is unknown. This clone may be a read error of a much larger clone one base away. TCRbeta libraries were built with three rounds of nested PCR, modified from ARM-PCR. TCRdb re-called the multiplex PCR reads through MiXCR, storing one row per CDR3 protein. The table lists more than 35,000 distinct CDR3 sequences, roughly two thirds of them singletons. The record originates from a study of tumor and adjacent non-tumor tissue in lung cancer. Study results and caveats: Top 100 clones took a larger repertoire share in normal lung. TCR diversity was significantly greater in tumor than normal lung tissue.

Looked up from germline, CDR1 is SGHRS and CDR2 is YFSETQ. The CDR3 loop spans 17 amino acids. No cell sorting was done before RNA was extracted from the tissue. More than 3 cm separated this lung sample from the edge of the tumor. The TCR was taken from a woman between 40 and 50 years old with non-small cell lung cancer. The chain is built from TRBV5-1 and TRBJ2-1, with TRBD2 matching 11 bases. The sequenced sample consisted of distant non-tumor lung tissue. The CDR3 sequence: CANSLAVAGGVVNEQFF. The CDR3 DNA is TGCGCCAACAGCTTGGCGGTAGCGGGAGGGGTCGTCAATGAGCAGTTCTTC.